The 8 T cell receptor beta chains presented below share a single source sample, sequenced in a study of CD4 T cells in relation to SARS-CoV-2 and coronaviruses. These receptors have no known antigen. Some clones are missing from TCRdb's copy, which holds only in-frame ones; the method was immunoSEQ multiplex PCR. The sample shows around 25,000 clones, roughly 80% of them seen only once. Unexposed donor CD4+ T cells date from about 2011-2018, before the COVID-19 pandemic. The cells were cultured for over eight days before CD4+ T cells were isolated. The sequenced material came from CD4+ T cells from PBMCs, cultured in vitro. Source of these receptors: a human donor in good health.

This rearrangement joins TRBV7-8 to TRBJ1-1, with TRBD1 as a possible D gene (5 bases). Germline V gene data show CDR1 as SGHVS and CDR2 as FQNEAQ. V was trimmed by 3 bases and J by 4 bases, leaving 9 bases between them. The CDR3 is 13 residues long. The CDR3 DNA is TGTGCCAGCAGCTTCCGGGACCGCACTGAAGCTTTCTTT. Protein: CASSFRDRTEAFF.

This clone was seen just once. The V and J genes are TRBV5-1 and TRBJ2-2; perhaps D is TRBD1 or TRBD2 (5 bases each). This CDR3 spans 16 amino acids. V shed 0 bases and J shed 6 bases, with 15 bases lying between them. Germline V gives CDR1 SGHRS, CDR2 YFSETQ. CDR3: CASSLAAVGTPGELFF. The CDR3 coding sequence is TGCGCCAGCAGCTTGGCGGCTGTGGGGACGCCCGGGGAGCTGTTTTTT.

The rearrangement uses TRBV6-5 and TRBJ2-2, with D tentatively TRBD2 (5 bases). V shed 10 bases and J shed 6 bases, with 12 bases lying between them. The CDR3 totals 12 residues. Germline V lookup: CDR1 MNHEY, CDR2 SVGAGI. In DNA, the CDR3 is TGTGCCACGTGGAGGTTCGCCGGGGAGCTGTTTTTT. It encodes CATWRFAGELFF.

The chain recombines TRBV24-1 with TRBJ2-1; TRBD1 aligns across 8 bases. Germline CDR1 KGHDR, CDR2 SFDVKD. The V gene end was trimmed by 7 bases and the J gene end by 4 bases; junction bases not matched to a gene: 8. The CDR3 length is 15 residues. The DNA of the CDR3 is TGTGCCACCAGCCCAGCGGACAGGGTTTACAATGAGCAGTTCTTC. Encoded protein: CATSPADRVYNEQFF.

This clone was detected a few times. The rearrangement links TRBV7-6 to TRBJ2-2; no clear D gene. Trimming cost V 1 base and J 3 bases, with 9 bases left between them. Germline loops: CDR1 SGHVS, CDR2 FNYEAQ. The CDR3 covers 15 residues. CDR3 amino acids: CASSLVGSYTGELFF. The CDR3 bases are TGTGCCAGCAGCTTAGTTGGCAGCTACACCGGGGAGCTGTTTTTT.

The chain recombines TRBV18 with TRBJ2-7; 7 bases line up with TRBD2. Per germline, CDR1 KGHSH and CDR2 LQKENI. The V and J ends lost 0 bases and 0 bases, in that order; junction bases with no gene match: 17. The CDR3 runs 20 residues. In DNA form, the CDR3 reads TGTGCCAGCTCACCACCAAGGGAAGCGTTTGGCGGGAGCCTCTCCTACGAGCAGTACTTC. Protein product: CASSPPREAFGGSLSYEQYF.

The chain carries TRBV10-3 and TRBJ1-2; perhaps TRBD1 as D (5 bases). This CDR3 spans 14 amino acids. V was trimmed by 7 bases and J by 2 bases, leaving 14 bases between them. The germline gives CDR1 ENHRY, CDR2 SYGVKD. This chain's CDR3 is CAINLQGENYGYTF. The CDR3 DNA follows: TGTGCCATCAATCTACAAGGGGAAAACTATGGCTACACCTTC.

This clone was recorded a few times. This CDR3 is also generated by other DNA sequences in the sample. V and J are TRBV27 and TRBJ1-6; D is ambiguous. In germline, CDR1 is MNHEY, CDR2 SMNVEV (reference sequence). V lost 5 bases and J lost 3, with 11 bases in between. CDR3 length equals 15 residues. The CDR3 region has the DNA TGTGCCAGCAGTCCGCCCCGGGGCTATAATTCACCCCTCCACTTT. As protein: CASSPPRGYNSPLHF.